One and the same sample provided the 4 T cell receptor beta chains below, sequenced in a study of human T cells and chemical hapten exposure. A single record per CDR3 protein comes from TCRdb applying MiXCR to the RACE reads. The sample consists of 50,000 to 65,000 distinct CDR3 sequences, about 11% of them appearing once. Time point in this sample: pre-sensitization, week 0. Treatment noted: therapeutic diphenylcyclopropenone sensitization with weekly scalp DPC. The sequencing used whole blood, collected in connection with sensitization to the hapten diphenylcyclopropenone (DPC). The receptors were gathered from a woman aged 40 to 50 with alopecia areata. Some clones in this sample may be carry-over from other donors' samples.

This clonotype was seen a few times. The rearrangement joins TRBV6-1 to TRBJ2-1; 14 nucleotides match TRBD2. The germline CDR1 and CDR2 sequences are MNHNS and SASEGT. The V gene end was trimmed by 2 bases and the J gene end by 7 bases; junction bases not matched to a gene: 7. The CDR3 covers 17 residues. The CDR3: CASSEMGLAGVRNEQFF. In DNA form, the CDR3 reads TGTGCCAGCAGTGAAATGGGACTAGCGGGAGTAAGGAATGAGCAGTTCTTC.

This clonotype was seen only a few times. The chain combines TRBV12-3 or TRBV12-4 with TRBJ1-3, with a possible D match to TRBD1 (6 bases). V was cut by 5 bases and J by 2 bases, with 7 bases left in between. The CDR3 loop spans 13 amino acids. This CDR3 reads CASSRGTGNTIYF. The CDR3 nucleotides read TGTGCCAGCAGTAGGGGGACTGGAAACACCATATATTTT.

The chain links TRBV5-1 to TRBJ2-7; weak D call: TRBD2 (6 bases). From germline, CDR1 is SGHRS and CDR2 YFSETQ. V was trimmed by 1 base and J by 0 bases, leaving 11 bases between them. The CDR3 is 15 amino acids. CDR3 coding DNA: TGCGCCAGCAGCTTGTGGGAGGCCAACTCCTACGAGCAGTACTTC. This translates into CASSLWEANSYEQYF.

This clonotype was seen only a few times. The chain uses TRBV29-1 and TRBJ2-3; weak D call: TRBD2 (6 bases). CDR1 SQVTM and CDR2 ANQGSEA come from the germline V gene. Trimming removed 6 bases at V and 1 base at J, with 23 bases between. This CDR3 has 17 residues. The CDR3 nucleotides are TGCAGCGTGGACGGAAGCGGGCAAGGGATGGGCACAGATACGCAGTATTTT. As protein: CSVDGSGQGMGTDTQYF.